These T cell receptor beta chains were read from a single sample in a study of T cell clonotyping in hematopoietic cell transplantation. Sequencing used immunoSEQ multiplex PCR; TCRdb keeps in-frame clones, though not all of them. The sample contains roughly 13,000 clones, roughly 76% of which appear only once. Sample: peripheral blood mononuclear cells, taken 180 days after allogeneic stem cell transplant. Every receptor here comes from a male patient in his sixties or seventies who had an allogeneic stem cell transplant from an unrelated donor, so the T cells may come from the graft donor. Some clones in this sample may be carry-over from other donors' samples. The CDR3 runs from the conserved cysteine through the conserved F or W. The D gene is left open where the match is weak. A clone size is listed for some rows: how often the clone was seen (once, few, many), or a class if it is expanded.

>-|TRBJ1-5|-|TRBV6-1
CASSEAMFGGQPQHF
TGTGCCAGCAGTGAAGCGATGTTTGGAGGACAGCCCCAGCATTTT
>-|TRBJ1-1|-|TRBV7-8
CASSLDDGNTEAFF
TGTGCCAGCAGCTTAGATGACGGGAACACTGAAGCTTTCTTT
>-|TRBJ2-7|-|TRBV9
CASSVGSGTEQYF
TGTGCCAGCAGCGTAGGGTCCGGGACCGAGCAGTACTTC
>-|TRBJ2-6|-|TRBV30
CAWRGLGANVLTF
TGTGCCTGGCGTGGGCTCGGGGCCAACGTCCTGACTTTC
>once|TRBJ2-5|-|TRBV28
CASGKSRAIQETQYF
TGTGCCAGCGGAAAGAGCAGAGCGATACAAGAGACCCAGTACTTC
>-|TRBJ2-7|TRBD2|TRBV6-5
CASGREATISYEQYF
TGTGCCAGCGGGCGGGAGGCTACCATCTCCTACGAGCAGTACTTC
>-|TRBJ2-7|TRBD1|TRBV2
CASKGTGSHYEQYF
TGTGCCAGCAAAGGGACAGGGAGCCACTACGAGCAGTACTTC
>-|TRBJ1-2|-|TRBV5-1
CASSLGQAEITNYGYTF
TGCGCCAGCAGTTTGGGTCAGGCGGAAATAACTAACTATGGCTACACCTTC
>-|TRBJ1-1|TRBD1|TRBV9
CASSPRTGTEAFF
TGTGCCAGCAGCCCGCGGACAGGGACTGAAGCTTTCTTT
>-|TRBJ1-1|-|TRBV6-5
CASSYGHPRITECFF
TGTGCCAGCAGTTACGGGCACCCTCGGATCACTGAATGCTTCTTT
>-|TRBJ2-7|-|TRBV7-2
CASSLGAYEQYF
TGTGCCAGCAGCTTAGGAGCGTACGAGCAGTACTTC
>-|TRBJ1-1|-|TRBV7-6
CATSQPRAEAFF
TGTGCCACCTCGCAGCCGCGGGCTGAAGCTTTCTTT
>-|TRBJ2-1|-|TRBV6-5
CASTAVDEQFF
TGTGCCAGCACCGCTGTAGATGAGCAGTTCTTC
>-|TRBJ2-1|-|TRBV25-1
CASSELMGAYYNEQFF
TGTGCCAGCAGTGAACTTATGGGGGCTTACTACAATGAGCAGTTCTTC
>-|TRBJ1-5|-|TRBV7-2
CASSSTGHQPQHF
TGTGCCAGCAGCTCGACAGGCCACCAGCCCCAGCATTTT
>-|TRBJ1-1|-|TRBV11-3
CASSIRSGGTEAFF
TGTGCCAGCAGCATTCGAAGTGGAGGCACTGAAGCTTTCTTT
>-|TRBJ1-1|TRBD1|TRBV29-1
CSVSLTGDTEAFF
TGCAGCGTCTCCCTCACAGGGGACACTGAAGCTTTCTTT
>-|TRBJ2-1|-|TRBV11-3
CASSLGLYNEQFF
TGTGCCAGCAGCTTAGGGCTATACAATGAGCAGTTCTTC
>-|TRBJ2-5|-|TRBV2
CASSPFSTQEETQYF
TGTGCCAGCAGTCCCTTCTCGACCCAGGAGGAGACCCAGTACTTC
>few|TRBJ2-2|TRBD1|TRBV7-3
CASSSTGTPGELFF
TGTGCCAGCAGCTCGACAGGGACACCCGGGGAGCTGTTTTTT
>-|TRBJ2-5|TRBD2|TRBV30
CAWSLGGLGGMETQYF
TGTGCCTGGAGTCTGGGGGGACTAGGAGGCATGGAGACCCAGTACTTC
>-|TRBJ2-7|TRBD2|TRBV30
CAWTLTPSQGGLAGIPYEQYF
TGTGCCTGGACCCTCACCCCCTCACAGGGGGGACTAGCGGGGATACCCTACGAGCAGTACTTC
>-|TRBJ1-2|-|TRBV14
CASSQRTYGYTF
TGTGCCAGCAGCCAAAGGACGTATGGCTACACCTTC
>-|TRBJ1-2|-|TRBV6-1
CASSEWVTGDYGYTF
TGTGCCAGCAGTGAATGGGTTACCGGGGACTATGGCTACACCTTC
>-|TRBJ2-1|-|TRBV7-9
CASSLEGNEQFF
TGTGCCAGCAGCTTAGAAGGCAATGAGCAGTTCTTC
>-|TRBJ2-7|TRBD1|TRBV2
CASSPTGDEQYF
TGTGCCAGCAGTCCTACAGGGGACGAGCAGTACTTC